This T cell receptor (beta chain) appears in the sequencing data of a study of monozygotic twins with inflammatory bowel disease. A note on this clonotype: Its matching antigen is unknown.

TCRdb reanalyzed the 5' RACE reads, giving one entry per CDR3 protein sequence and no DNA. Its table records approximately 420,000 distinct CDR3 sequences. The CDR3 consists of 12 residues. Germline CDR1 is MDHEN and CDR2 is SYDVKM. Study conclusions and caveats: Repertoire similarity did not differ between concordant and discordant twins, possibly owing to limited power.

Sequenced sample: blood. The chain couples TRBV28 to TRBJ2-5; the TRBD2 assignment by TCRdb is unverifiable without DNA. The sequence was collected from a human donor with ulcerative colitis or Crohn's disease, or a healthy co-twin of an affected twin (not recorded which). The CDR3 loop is CASKEGYETQYF. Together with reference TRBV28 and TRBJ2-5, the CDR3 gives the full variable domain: DVKVTQSSRYLVKRTGEKVFLECVQDMDHENMFWYRQDPGLGLRLIYFSYDVKMKEKGDIPEGYSVSREKKERFSLILESASTNQTSMYLCASKEGYETQYFGPGTRLLVL.